Listed below are T cell receptor beta chains from one sample, sequenced in a study of naive and memory T cell subsets. TCRdb re-called the UMI-ligation and nested PCR reads through MiXCR, storing one row per CDR3 protein. This table holds 20,000 to 25,000 distinct CDR3 sequences, 6% found once. The material was skin, obtained from a tuberculin skin test site. Every receptor here comes from an adult in good health. The CDR3 runs from the conserved cysteine through the conserved F or W. The D gene is left open where the match is weak. Clone size, where shown, is once, few, many, or a class for clones that have expanded.

TRBD1,TRBJ1-2,many,TRBV11-2,TGTGCCAGCAGTTTCGGACAGGAGGCCTATGGCTACACCTTC,CASSFGQEAYGYTF
-,TRBJ2-7,-,TRBV7-9,TGTGCCAGCAGCTTATATCATGACGAGCAGTACTTC,CASSLYHDEQYF
TRBD2,TRBJ2-1,many,TRBV25-1,TGTGCCAGCAGTGAACGTTCTAGCGGGAGCTCCTACAATGAGCAGTTCTTC,CASSERSSGSSYNEQFF
-,TRBJ2-2,many,TRBV11-2,TGTGCCAGCAGCTTAGTCGCGCCCGGGGAGCTGTTTTTT,CASSLVAPGELFF
-,TRBJ2-1,many,TRBV20-1,TGCAGTGGGGGGTACAACAATGAGCAGTTCTTC,CSGGYNNEQFF
TRBD2,TRBJ2-2,few,TRBV4-2,TGTGCCAGCAGCCAAACTAGCGGGGGTACCGTGCTGTTTTTT,CASSQTSGGTVLFF
TRBD2,TRBJ2-5,many,TRBV27,TGTGCCAGCAGTTGGGTCTGGGAGGGAAAAGAGACCCAGTACTTC,CASSWVWEGKETQYF
TRBD1,TRBJ1-2,many,TRBV20-1,TGCAGTGCGCCGACAGGGGGAGGCTACACCTTC,CSAPTGGGYTF
-,TRBJ2-3,many,TRBV20-1,TGCAGTGCTAGACGCAGACTAGCAGATACGCAGTATTTT,CSARRRLADTQYF
TRBD1,TRBJ2-5,-,TRBV6-1,TGTGCCAGCAGTGAAGCAACCGGGACAGGGAGCGAGACCCAGTACTTC,CASSEATGTGSETQYF
-,TRBJ1-2,-,TRBV20-1,TGCAGTGCTAGAGACACCAAAAACTATGGCTACACCTTC,CSARDTKNYGYTF